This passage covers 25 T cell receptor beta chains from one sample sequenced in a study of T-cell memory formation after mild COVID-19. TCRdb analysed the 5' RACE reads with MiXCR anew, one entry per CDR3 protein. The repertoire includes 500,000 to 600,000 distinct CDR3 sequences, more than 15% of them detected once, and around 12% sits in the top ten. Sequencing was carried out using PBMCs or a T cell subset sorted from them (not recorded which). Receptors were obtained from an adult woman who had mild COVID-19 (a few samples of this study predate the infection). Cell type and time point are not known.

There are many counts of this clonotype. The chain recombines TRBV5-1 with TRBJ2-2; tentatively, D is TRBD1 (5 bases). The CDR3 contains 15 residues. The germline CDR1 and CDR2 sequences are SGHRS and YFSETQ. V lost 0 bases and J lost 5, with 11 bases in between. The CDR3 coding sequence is TGCGCCAGCAGCTTGGTGCCATCAGGGACCGGGGAGCTGTTTTTT. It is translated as CASSLVPSGTGELFF. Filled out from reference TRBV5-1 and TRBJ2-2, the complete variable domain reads KAGVTQTPRYLIKTRGQQVTLSCSPISGHRSVSWYQQTPGQGLQFLFEYFSETQRNKGNFPGRFSGRQFSNSRSEMNVSTLELGDSALYLCASSLVPSGTGELFFGEGSRLTVL.

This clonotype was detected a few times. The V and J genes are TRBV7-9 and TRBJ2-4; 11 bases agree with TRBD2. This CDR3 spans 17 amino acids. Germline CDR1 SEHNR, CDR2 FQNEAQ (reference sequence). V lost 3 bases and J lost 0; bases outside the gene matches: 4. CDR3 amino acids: CASSLTSGILAKNIQYF. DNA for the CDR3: TGTGCCAGCAGCTTGACTAGCGGGATACTAGCCAAAAACATTCAGTACTTC.

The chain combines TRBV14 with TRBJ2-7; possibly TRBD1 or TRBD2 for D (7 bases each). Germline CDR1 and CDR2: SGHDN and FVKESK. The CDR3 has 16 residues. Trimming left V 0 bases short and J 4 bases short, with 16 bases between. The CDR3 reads CASSQEHSRGGYEQYF. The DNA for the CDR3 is TGTGCCAGCAGCCAAGAACATTCCAGGGGGGGTTACGAGCAGTACTTC. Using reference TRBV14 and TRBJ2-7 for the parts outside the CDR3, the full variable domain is EAGVTQFPSHSVIEKGQTVTLRCDPISGHDNLYWYRRVMGKEIKFLLHFVKESKQDESGMPNNRFLAERTGGTYSTLKVQPAELEDSGVYFCASSQEHSRGGYEQYFGPGTRLTVT.

CDR3 loop: CASSLTGGVVTEAFF. In DNA, the CDR3 is TGCGCCAGCAGCTTGACAGGGGGCGTAGTGACTGAAGCTTTCTTT. This chain connects TRBV5-1 to TRBJ1-1; 9 bases match TRBD1. This CDR3 contains 15 residues. Unmatched junction bases numbered 6, after V lost 1 base and J lost 5 bases. The germline CDR1 and CDR2 sequences are SGHRS and YFSETQ.

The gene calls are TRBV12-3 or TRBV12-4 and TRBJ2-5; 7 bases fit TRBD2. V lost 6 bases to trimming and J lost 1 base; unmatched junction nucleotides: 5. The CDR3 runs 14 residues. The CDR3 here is CASSISGPQETQYF. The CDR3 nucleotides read TGTGCCAGCAGCATTAGCGGGCCCCAAGAGACCCAGTACTTC.

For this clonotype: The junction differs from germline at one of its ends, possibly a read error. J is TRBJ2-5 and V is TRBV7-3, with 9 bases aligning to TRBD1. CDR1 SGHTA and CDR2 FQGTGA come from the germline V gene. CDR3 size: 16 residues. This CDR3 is CASTLTGTGRQETQYF. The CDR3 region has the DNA TGTGCCAGCACCTTAACGGGGACAGGGAGGCAAGAGACCCAGTACTTC.

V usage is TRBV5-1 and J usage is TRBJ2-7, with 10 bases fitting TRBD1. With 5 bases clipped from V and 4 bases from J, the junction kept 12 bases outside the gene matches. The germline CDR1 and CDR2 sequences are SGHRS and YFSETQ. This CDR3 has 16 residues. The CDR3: CASSGTGDSLQYEQYF. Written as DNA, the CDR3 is TGCGCCAGCAGTGGGACAGGGGATAGCCTCCAGTACGAGCAGTACTTC.

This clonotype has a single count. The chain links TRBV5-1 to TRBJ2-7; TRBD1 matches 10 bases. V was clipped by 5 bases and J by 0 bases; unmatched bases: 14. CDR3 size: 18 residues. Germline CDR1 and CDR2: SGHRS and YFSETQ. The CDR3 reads CASRERTGGISSSYEQYF. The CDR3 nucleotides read TGCGCCAGCAGGGAACGGACAGGGGGGATTTCGAGCTCCTACGAGCAGTACTTC.

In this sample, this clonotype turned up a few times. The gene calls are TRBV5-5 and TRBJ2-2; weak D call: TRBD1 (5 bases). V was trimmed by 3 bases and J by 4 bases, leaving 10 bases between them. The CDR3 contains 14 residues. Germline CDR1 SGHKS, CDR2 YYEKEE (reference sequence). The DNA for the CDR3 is TGTGCCAGCAGCTCCCAGGGATTCACCGGGGAGCTGTTTTTT. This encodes CASSSQGFTGELFF.

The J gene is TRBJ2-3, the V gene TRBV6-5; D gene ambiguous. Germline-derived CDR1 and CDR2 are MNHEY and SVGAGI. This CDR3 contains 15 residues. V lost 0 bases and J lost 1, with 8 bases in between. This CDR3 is CASSYSSQGTDTQYF. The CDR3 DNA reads TGTGCCAGCAGTTACTCGAGCCAGGGCACAGATACGCAGTATTTT.

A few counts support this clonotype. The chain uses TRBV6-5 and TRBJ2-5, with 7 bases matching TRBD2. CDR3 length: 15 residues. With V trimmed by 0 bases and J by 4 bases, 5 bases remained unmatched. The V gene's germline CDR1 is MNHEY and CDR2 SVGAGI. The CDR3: CASSYSWGGRETQYF. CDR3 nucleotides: TGTGCCAGCAGTTACTCGTGGGGGGGTCGAGAGACCCAGTACTTC.

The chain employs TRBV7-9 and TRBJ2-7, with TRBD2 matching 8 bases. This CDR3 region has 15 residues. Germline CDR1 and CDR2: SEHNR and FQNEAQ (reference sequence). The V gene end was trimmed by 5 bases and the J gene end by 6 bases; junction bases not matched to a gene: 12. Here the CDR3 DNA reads TGTGCCAGCAGCCGCACCTCGGTAGCGGGGAGCGAGCAGTACTTC. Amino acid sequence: CASSRTSVAGSEQYF.

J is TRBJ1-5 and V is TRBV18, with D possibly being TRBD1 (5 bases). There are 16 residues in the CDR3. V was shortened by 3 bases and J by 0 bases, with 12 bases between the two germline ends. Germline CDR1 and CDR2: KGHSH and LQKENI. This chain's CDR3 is CASSPGTDDSNQPQHF. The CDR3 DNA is TGTGCCAGCTCACCCGGGACGGACGATAGCAATCAGCCCCAGCATTTT.

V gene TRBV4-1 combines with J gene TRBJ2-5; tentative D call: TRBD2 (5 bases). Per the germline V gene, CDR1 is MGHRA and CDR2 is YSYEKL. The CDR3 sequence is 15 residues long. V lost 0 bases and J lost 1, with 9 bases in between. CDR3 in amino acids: CASSQERDRQETQYF. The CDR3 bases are TGCGCCAGCAGCCAAGAGAGGGATCGCCAAGAGACCCAGTACTTC.

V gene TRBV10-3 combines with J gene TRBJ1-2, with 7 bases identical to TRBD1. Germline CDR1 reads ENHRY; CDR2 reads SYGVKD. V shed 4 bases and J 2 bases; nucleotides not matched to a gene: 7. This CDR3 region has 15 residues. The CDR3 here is CAISGGTDRNYGYTF. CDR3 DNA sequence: TGTGCCATCAGTGGGGGAACGGACAGGAACTATGGCTACACCTTC.

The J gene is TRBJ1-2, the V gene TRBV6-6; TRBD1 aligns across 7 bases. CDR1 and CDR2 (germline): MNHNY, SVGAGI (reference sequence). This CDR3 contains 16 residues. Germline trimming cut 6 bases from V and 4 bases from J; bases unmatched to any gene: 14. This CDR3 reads CASRGPQGTHAYGYTF. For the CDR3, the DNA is TGTGCCAGCAGGGGTCCACAGGGGACCCATGCCTATGGCTACACCTTC.

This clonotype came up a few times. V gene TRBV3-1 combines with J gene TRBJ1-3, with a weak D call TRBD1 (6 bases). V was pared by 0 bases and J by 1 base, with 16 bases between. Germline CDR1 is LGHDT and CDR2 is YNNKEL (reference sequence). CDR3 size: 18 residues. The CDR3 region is CASSQEGITGRSGNTIYF. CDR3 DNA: TGTGCCAGCAGCCAAGAAGGAATAACAGGGCGATCTGGAAACACCATATATTTT.

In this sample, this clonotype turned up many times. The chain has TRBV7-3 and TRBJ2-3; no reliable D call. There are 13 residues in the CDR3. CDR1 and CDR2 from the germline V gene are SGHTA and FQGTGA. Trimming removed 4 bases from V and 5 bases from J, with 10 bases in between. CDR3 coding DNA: TGTGCCAGCAGCTACGTTGTTGAAGATACGCAGTATTTT. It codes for CASSYVVEDTQYF.

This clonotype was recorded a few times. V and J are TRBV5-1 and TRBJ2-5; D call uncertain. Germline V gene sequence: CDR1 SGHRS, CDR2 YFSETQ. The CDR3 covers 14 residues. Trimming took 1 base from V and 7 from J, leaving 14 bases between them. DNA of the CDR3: TGCGCCAGCAGCTTGTTTCGCGACCATGGGACCCAGTACTTC. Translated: CASSLFRDHGTQYF.

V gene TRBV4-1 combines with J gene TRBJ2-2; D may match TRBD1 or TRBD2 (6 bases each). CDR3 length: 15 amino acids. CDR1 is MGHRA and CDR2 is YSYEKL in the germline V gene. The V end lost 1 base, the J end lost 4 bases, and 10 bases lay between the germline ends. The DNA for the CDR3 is TGCGCCAGCAGCCAAGCGGGGGCCCTCACCGGGGAGCTGTTTTTT. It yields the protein CASSQAGALTGELFF.

CDR3 loop: CASSSGVRSGNTIYF. The CDR3 DNA sequence: TGTGCCAGCAGTTCAGGGGTCCGCTCTGGAAACACCATATATTTT. The V gene is TRBV12-3 or TRBV12-4, the J gene TRBJ1-3, with a tentative D call TRBD1 (6 bases). Trimming took 4 bases from V and 0 from J, leaving 10 bases between them. The CDR3 length is 15 residues.

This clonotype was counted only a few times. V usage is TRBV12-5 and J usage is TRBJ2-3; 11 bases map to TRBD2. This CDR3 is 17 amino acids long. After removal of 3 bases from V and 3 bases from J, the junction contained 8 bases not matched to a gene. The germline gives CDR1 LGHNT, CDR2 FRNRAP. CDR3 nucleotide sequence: TGTGCTAGTGGTTTTCACACTAGCGGGAGTACTACAGATACGCAGTATTTT. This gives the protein CASGFHTSGSTTDTQYF.

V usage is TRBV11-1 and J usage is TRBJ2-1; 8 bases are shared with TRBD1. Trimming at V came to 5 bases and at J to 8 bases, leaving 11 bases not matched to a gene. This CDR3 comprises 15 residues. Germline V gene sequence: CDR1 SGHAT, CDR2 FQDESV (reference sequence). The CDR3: CASSGTSDRVDEQFF. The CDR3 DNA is TGTGCCAGCAGCGGCACCTCGGACAGGGTGGATGAGCAGTTCTTC.

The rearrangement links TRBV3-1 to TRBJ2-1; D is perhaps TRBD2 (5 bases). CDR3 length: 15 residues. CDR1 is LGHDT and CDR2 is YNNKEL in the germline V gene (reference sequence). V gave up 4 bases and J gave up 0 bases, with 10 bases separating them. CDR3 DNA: TGTGCCAGCAGCCCGGGGATCCCCTCCTACAATGAGCAGTTCTTC. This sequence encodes CASSPGIPSYNEQFF.

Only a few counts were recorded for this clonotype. The chain's CDR3 is CASSFRGPSDTQYF. In nucleotides, the CDR3 is TGTGCCAGCAGCTTCAGGGGGCCCTCAGATACGCAGTATTTT. The gene calls are TRBV7-3 and TRBJ2-3, with 8 bases fitting TRBD1. Looked up from germline, CDR1 is SGHTA and CDR2 is FQGTGA. The CDR3 has 14 amino acids. Trimming took 3 bases from V and 4 from J; bases not matched to a gene: 3.